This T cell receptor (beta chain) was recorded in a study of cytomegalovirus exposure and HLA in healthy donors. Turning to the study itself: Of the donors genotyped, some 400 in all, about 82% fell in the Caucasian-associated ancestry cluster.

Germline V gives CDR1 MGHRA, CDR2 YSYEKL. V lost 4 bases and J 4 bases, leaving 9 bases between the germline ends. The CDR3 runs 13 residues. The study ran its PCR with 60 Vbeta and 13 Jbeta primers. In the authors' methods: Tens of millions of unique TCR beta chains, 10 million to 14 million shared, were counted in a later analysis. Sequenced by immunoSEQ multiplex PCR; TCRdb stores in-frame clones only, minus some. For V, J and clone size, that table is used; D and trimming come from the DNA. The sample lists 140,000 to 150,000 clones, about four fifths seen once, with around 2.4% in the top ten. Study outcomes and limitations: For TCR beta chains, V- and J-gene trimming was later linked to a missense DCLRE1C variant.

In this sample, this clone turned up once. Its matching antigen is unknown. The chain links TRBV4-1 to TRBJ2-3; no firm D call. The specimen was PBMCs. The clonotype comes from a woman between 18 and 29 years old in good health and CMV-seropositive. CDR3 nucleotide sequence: TGCGCCAGCAGCCTAAGCCCCCCAGATACGCAGTATTTT. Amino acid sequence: CASSLSPPDTQYF.